This TCR beta chain was sequenced during a study of cytomegalovirus exposure and HLA in healthy donors. Points from the study as a whole: In a later analysis, several top co-occurrence clusters appeared linked to parvovirus B19, influenza, CMV and Epstein-Barr virus.

CDR3 length: 16 amino acids. Trimming took 0 bases from V and 0 from J, leaving 8 bases between them. The V gene's germline CDR1 is SGHDN and CDR2 FVKESK. Points on this clone: Its antigen is still unknown.

PCR employed 60 Vbeta and 13 Jbeta primers. This table comes from immunoSEQ multiplex PCR, and its TCRdb copy is limited to in-frame clones, with some not included. The sample has 130,000 or so clones, roughly three quarters seen once; the top ten hold 1.1%. The chain uses TRBV14 and TRBJ1-4; D not certain. This sequence was found in a male donor in good health and CMV-seronegative. The sample comprised PBMCs. The CDR3 nucleotides are TGTGCCAGCAGCCAAGAGGCTCCTTCAACTAATGAAAAACTGTTTTTT. The encoded protein is CASSQEAPSTNEKLFF.